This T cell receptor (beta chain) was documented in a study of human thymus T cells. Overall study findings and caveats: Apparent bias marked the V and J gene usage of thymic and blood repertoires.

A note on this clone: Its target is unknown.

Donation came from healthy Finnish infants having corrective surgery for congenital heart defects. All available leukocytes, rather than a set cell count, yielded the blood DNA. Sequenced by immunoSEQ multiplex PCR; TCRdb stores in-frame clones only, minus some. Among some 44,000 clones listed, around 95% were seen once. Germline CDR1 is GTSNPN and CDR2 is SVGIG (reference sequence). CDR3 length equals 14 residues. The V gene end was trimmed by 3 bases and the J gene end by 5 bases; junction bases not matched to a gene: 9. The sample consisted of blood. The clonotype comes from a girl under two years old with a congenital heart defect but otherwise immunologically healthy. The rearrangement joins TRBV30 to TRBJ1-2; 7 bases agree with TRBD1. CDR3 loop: CAWRILGTEYGYTF. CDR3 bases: TGTGCCTGGAGGATACTTGGGACAGAGTATGGCTACACCTTC.